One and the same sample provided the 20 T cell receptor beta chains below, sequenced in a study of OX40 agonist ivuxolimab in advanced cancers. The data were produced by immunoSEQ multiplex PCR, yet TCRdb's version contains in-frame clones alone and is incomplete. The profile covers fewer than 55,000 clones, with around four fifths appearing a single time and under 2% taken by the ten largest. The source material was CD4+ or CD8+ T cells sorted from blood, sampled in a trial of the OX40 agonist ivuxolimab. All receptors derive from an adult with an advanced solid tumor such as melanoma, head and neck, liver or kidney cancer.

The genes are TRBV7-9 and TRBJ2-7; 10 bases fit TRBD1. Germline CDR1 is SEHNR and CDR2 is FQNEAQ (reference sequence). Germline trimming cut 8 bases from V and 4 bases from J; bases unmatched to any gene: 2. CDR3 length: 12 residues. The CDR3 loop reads CASRDRGYEQYF. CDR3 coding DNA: TGTGCCAGCCGGGACAGGGGATACGAGCAGTACTTC.

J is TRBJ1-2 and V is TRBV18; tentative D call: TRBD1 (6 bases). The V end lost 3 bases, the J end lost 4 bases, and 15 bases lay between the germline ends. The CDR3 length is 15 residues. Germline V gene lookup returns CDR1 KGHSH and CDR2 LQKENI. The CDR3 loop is CASSPRSGDGYGYTF. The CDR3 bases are TGTGCCAGCTCACCCCGATCAGGGGACGGCTATGGCTACACCTTC.

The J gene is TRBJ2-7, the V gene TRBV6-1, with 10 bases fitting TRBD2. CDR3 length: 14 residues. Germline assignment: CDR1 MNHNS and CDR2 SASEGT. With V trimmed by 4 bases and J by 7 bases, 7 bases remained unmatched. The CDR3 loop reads CASSGTSGTGEQYF. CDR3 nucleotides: TGTGCCAGCAGTGGTACTAGCGGGACGGGGGAGCAGTACTTC.

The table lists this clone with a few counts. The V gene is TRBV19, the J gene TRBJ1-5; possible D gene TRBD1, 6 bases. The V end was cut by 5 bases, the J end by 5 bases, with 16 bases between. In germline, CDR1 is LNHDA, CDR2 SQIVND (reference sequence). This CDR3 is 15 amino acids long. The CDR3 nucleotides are TGTGCCAGTAGTCCCCGCCGGACAGCAGATCAGCCCCAGCATTTT. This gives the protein CASSPRRTADQPQHF.

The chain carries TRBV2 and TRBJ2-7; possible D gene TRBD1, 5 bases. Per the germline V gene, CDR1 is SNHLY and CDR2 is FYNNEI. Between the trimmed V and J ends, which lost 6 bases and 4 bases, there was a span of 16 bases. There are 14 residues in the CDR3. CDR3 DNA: TGTGCCAGCAGAGACAGAGTTTTGGTTTACGAGCAGTACTTC. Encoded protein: CASRDRVLVYEQYF.

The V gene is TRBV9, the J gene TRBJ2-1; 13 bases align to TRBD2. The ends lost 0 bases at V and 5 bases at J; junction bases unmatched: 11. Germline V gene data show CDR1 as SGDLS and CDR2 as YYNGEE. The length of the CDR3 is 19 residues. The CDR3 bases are TGTGCCAGCAGCGTAGCGACACGGACTAGCGGGAGTTTCCACAATGAGCAGTTCTTC. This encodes CASSVATRTSGSFHNEQFF.

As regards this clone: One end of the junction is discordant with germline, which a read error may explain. The CDR3 here is CASRLAGDGTDTQYF. CDR3 coding DNA: TGTGCCAGCAGGTTAGCGGGAGATGGCACAGATACGCAGTATTTT. This sequence joins TRBV7-9 and TRBJ2-3; the match to TRBD2 covers 9 bases. The length of the CDR3 is 15 residues. CDR1 is SEHNR and CDR2 is FQNEAQ in the germline V gene (reference sequence). The full variable domain, with the rest looked up from reference TRBV7-9 and TRBJ2-3, is DTGVSQNPRHKITKRGQNVTFRCDPISEHNRLYWYRQTLGQGPEFLTYFQNEAQLEKSRLLSDRFSAERPKGSFSTLEIQRTEQGDSAMYLCASRLAGDGTDTQYFGPGTRLTVL.

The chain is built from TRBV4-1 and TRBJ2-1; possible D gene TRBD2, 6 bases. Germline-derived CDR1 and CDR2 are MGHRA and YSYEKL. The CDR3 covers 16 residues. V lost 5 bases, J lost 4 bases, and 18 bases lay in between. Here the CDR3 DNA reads TGCGCCAGCAGCTCTCTGGACGCAGGGAGGTACAATGAGCAGTTCTTC. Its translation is CASSSLDAGRYNEQFF.

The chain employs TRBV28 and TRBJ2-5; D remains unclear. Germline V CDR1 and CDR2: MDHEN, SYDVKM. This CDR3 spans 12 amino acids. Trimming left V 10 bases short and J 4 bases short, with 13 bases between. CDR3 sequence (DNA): TGTGCCATTGCGACCCCGCCAGAGACCCAGTACTTC. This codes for CAIATPPETQYF.

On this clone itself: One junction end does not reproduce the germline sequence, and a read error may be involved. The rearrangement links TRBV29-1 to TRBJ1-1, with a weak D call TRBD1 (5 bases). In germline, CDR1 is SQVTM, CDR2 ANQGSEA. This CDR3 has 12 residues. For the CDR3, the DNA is TGCAGCCAAAAAGGGGCGAACAATGAAGCTTTCTTT. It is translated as CSQKGANNEAFF.

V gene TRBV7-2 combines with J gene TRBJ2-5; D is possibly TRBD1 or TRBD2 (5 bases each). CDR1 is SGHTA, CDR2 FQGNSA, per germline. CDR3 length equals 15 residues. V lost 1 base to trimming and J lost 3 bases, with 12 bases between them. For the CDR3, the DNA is TGTGCCAGCAGCTTAGGTGGCAGGGACGAAGAGACCCAGTACTTC. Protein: CASSLGGRDEETQYF.

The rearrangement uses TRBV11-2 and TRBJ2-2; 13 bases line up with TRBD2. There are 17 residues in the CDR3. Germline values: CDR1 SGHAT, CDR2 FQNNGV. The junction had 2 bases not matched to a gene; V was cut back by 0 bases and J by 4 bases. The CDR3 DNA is TGTGCCAGCAGCTTAGAGAGGACTAGCGGGAGCACCGGGGAGCTGTTTTTT. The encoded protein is CASSLERTSGSTGELFF.

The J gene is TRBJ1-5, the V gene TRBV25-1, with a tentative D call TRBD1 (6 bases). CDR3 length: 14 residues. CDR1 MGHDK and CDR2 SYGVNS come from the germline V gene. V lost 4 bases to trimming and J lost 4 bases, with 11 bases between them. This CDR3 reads CASSVAGANQPQHF. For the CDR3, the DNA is TGTGCCAGCAGTGTAGCGGGGGCGAATCAGCCCCAGCATTTT.

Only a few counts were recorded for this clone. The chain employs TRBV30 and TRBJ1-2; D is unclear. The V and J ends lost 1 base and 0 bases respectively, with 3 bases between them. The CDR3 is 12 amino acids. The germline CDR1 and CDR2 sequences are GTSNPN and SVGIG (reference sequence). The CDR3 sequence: CAWSGANYGYTF. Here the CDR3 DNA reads TGTGCCTGGAGTGGCGCTAACTATGGCTACACCTTC.

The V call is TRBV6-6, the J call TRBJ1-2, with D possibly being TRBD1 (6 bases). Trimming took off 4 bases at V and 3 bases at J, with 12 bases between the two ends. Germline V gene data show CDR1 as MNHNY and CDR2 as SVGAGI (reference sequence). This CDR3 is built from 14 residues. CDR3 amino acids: CASSSTGNYYGYTF. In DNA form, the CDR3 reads TGTGCCAGCAGTTCTACAGGGAACTACTATGGCTACACCTTC.

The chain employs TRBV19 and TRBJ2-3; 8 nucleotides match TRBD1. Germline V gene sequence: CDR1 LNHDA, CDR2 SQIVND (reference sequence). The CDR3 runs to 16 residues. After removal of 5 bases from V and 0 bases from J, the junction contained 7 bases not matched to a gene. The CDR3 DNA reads TGTGCCAGTAGTCTTCGGACAGGGACTAGCACAGATACGCAGTATTTT. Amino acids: CASSLRTGTSTDTQYF.

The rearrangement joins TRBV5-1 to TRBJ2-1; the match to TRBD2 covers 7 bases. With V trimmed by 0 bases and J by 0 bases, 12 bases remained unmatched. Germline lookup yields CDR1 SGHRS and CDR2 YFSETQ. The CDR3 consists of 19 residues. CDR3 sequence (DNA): TGCGCCAGCAGCTTGGCTGGTGGGAGGGTTCTTAGCTCCTACAATGAGCAGTTCTTC. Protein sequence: CASSLAGGRVLSSYNEQFF.

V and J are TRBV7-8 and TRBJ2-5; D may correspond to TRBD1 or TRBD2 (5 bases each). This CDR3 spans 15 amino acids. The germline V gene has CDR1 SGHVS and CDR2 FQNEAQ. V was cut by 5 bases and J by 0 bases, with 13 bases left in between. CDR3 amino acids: CASSPPRGYQETQYF. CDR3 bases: TGTGCCAGCAGCCCTCCGAGGGGCTACCAAGAGACCCAGTACTTC.

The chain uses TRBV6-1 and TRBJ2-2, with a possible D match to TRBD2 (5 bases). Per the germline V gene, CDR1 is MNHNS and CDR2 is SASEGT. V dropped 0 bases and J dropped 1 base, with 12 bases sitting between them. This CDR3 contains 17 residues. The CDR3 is CASSEALPGMNTGELFF. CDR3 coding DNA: TGTGCCAGCAGTGAAGCGTTACCGGGAATGAACACCGGGGAGCTGTTTTTT.

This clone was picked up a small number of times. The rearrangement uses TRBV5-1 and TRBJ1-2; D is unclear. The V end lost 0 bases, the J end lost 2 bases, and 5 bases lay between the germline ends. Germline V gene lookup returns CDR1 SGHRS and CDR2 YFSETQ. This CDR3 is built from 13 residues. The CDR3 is CASSLGENYGYTF. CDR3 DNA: TGCGCCAGCAGCTTGGGTGAGAACTATGGCTACACCTTC.